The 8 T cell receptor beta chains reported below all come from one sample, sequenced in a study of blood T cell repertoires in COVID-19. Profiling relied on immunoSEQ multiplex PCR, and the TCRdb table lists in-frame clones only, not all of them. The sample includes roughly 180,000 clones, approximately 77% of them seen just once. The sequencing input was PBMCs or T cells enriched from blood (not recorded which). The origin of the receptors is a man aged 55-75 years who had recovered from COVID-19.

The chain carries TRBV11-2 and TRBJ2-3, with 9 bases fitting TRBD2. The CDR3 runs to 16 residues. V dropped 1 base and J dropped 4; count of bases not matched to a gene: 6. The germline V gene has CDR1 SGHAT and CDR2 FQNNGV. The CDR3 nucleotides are TGTGCCAGCAGCTTAGCGCGGGGGGGCCGGGCAGATACGCAGTATTTT. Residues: CASSLARGGRADTQYF.

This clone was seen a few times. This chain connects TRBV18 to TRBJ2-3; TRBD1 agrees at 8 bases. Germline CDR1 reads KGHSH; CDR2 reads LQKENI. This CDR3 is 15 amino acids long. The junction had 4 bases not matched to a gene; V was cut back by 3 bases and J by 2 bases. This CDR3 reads CASSPRQGFTDTQYF. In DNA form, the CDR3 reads TGTGCCAGCTCACCTCGACAGGGGTTCACAGATACGCAGTATTTT. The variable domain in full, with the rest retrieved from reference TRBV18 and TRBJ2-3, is NAGVMQNPRHLVRRRGQEARLRCSPMKGHSHVYWYRQLPEEGLKFMVYLQKENIIDESGMPKERFSAEFPKEGPSILRIQQVVRGDSAAYFCASSPRQGFTDTQYFGPGTRLTVL.

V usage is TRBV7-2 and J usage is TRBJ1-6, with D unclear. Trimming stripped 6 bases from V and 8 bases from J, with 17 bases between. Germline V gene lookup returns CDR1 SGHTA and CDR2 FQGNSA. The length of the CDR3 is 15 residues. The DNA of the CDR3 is TGTGCCAGCAGTCCTGCGGTTCTTGTAGATTCACCCCTCCACTTT. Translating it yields CASSPAVLVDSPLHF.

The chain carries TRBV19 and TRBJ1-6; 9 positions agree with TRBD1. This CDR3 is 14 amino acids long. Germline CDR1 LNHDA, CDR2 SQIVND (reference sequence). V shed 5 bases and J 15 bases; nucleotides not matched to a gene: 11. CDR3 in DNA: TGTGCCAGTAGTTCTCGGACAGGGGCTTCCGTCCTCCACTTT. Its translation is CASSSRTGASVLHF.

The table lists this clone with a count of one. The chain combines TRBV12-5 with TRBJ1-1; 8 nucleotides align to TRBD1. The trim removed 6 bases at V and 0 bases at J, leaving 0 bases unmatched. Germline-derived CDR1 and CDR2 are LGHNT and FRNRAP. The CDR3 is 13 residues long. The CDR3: CASGTGVNTEAFF. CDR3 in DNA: TGTGCTAGTGGGACAGGGGTGAACACTGAAGCTTTCTTT. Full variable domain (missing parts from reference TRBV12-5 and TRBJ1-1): DARVTQTPRHKVTEMGQEVTMRCQPILGHNTVFWYRQTMMQGLELLAYFRNRAPLDDSGMPKDRFSAEMPDATLATLKIQPSEPRDSAVYFCASGTGVNTEAFFGQGTRLTVV.

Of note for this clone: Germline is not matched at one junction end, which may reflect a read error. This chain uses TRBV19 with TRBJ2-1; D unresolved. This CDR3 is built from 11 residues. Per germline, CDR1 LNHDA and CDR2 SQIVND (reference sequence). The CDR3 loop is CASSNYDEQFF. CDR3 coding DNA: TGTGCCAGTAGTAACTACGATGAGCAGTTCTTC. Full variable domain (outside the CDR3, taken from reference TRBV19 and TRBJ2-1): DGGITQSPKYLFRKEGQNVTLSCEQNLNHDAMYWYRQDPGQGLRLIYYSQIVNDFQKGDIAEGYSVSREKKESFPLTVTSAQKNPTAFYLCASSNYDEQFFGPGTRLTVL.

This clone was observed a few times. In nucleotides, the CDR3 is TGTGCCAGCAGGCCCAGTATAGCTAATAATTCACCCCTCCACTTT. This gives the protein CASRPSIANNSPLHF. The rearrangement links TRBV28 to TRBJ1-6; D call uncertain. V was clipped by 6 bases and J by 5 bases, with 14 bases between them. The CDR3 totals 15 residues. Looked up from germline, CDR1 is MDHEN and CDR2 is SYDVKM.

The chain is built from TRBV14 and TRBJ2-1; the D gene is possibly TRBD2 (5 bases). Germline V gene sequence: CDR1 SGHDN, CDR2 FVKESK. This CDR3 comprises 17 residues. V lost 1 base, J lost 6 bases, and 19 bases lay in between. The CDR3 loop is CASSQAYGSLSGNEQFF. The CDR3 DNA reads TGTGCCAGCAGCCAAGCGTACGGCAGTTTAAGCGGCAATGAGCAGTTCTTC.